Described below is a single T cell receptor (beta chain) sequence and its context. Its target is not known. V gave up 5 bases and J gave up 1 base, with 6 bases separating them. The germline CDR1 and CDR2 sequences are SGHTA and FQGTGA. The CDR3 is 13 residues long. The entry originates in a study of lymphopenia after photon versus proton radiotherapy. Study-level points and caveats: After the lymphocyte nadir, photon-treated repertoires showed oligoclonal expansion, especially of CD8+ Temra cells.

Some clones are missing from TCRdb's copy, which holds only in-frame ones; the method was immunoSEQ multiplex PCR. The table has around 20,000 clones, about 89% seen once. Specimen: peripheral blood, collected from a patient treated with photon-based radiotherapy. This clonotype was obtained from a man in his sixties with pancreatic cancer. The rearrangement joins TRBV7-3 to TRBJ1-5; D is unclear. The CDR3: CASSIDSNQPQHF. The CDR3, as DNA: TGTGCCAGCAGCATCGACAGCAATCAGCCCCAGCATTTT.